The rows below give T cell receptor beta chains drawn from one sample of a study of Ad26.COV2.S vaccination and SARS-CoV-2 variants. The table came from immunoSEQ multiplex PCR; TCRdb's copy has only in-frame clones and leaves some out. Of some 250,000 clones listed, around 87% are singletons. The sample here was peripheral blood, taken in a trial of Ad26.COV2.S vaccine versus placebo. The receptors originated from a person between 18 and 60 years old who received the Ad26.COV2.S COVID-19 vaccine or a placebo. The CDR3 runs from the conserved cysteine through the conserved F or W. D genes are given only for firm matches. A row's size may be missing; if present it is once, few, many or a size class.

V gene	J gene	clone size	D gene	CDR3 protein	CDR3 DNA
TRBV27	TRBJ2-7	.	TRBD2	CASSPTGRGSTYEQYF	TGTGCCAGCAGTCCGACCGGGCGGGGGAGTACATACGAGCAGTACTTC
TRBV15	TRBJ1-5	.	.	CATSRGPNQPQHF	TGTGCCACCAGCAGAGGCCCAAATCAGCCCCAGCATTTT
TRBV5-4	TRBJ1-6	few	.	CASSLSRESPLHF	TGTGCCAGCAGCTTGTCGAGGGAATCACCCCTCCACTTT
TRBV5-6	TRBJ1-3	.	.	CASSIGANSGNTIYF	TGTGCCAGCAGCATCGGGGCTAACTCTGGAAACACCATATATTTT
TRBV10-1	TRBJ2-3	.	TRBD2	CASSPVAGGSTDTQYF	TGCGCCAGCAGTCCCGTTGCGGGGGGTTCCACAGATACGCAGTATTTT
TRBV7-7	TRBJ2-7	.	TRBD2	CASSSGGGEQYF	TGTGCTAGCAGCTCGGGCGGGGGCGAGCAGTACTTC
TRBV21-1	TRBJ2-5	.	.	CASSKEPGKRETQYF	TGTGCCAGCAGCAAAGAGCCAGGGAAGCGAGAGACCCAGTACTTC
TRBV4-3	TRBJ1-4	.	.	CASSQDFGGTNEKLFF	TGCGCCAGCAGCCAAGATTTCGGGGGAACTAATGAAAAACTGTTTTTT
TRBV2	TRBJ2-5	.	TRBD2	CASSGLAGGRETQYF	TGTGCCAGCAGTGGGCTAGCGGGAGGGCGGGAGACCCAGTACTTC
TRBV4-3	TRBJ2-3	once	TRBD2	CASSQAGLAGGSGADTQYF	TGCGCCAGCAGCCAAGCAGGACTAGCGGGAGGATCGGGAGCAGATACGCAGTATTTT
TRBV5-8	TRBJ1-5	.	.	CASSSGTANQPQHF	TGTGCCAGCAGCTCCGGGACGGCCAATCAGCCCCAGCATTTT
TRBV6-6	TRBJ2-2	once	.	CASSKGNTGELFF	TGTGCCAGCAGTAAGGGGAACACCGGGGAGCTGTTTTTT
TRBV7-2	TRBJ2-3	.	.	CASSRLQYTDTQYF	TGTGCCAGCAGCCGGCTCCAATACACAGATACGCAGTATTTT
TRBV6-5	TRBJ1-1	.	TRBD1	CASRQGDAEAFF	TGTGCCAGCAGACAGGGGGATGCTGAAGCTTTCTTT
TRBV5-6	TRBJ2-1	.	TRBD1	CASSRIGTGGNEQFF	TGTGCCAGCAGCCGTATTGGGACAGGGGGCAATGAGCAGTTCTTC
TRBV7-2	TRBJ2-5	.	TRBD2	CASSPLTSGGWETQYF	TGTGCCAGCAGCCCCTTAACTAGCGGGGGGTGGGAGACCCAGTACTTC
TRBV6-1	TRBJ1-4	once	.	CASSEVGGLYEKLFF	TGTGCCAGCAGTGAAGTCGGGGGGCTTTATGAAAAACTGTTTTTT
TRBV6-1	TRBJ2-6	many	.	CASSDGQGSGANVLTF	TGTGCCAGCAGTGACGGACAAGGCTCTGGGGCCAACGTCCTGACTTTC
TRBV11-2	TRBJ1-4	.	.	CASSLDWGAREKLFF	TGTGCCAGCAGCTTAGACTGGGGGGCTCGAGAAAAACTGTTTTTT
TRBV7-3	TRBJ2-7	.	.	CASSLSDVHEQYF	TGTGCCAGCAGCTTGTCAGACGTTCACGAGCAGTACTTC
TRBV30	TRBJ1-6	.	TRBD1	CAWSGTGGPPLHF	TGTGCCTGGTCTGGGACAGGAGGTCCACCCCTCCACTTT
TRBV9	TRBJ1-2	.	.	CASSPRVGEGFYGYTF	TGTGCCAGCAGCCCGCGTGTGGGGGAGGGGTTTTATGGCTACACCTTC
TRBV21-1	TRBJ2-7	.	.	CASSPPGHLYEQYF	TGTGCCAGCAGCCCTCCGGGACACTTGTACGAGCAGTACTTC
TRBV28	TRBJ2-7	.	TRBD2	CASNGPVGLAGVGEQYF	TGTGCCAGCAACGGTCCTGTTGGACTAGCGGGAGTCGGCGAGCAGTACTTC
TRBV27	TRBJ2-3	.	.	CASSLETTSTDTQYF	TGTGCCAGCAGTTTGGAGACTACTAGCACAGATACGCAGTATTTT
TRBV5-4	TRBJ2-1	.	.	CASSLGGRSYNEQFF	TGTGCCAGCAGCCTCGGCGGCAGATCCTACAATGAGCAGTTCTTC
TRBV3-1/TRBV3-2	TRBJ2-2	.	TRBD1	CASSHPGGIGELFF	TGTGCCAGCAGCCACCCAGGGGGAATCGGGGAGCTGTTTTTT
TRBV11-2	TRBJ2-7	.	TRBD1	CASSLTGQLTYEQYF	TGTGCCAGCAGCTTAACGGGACAGCTAACCTACGAGCAGTACTTC
TRBV7-2	TRBJ1-1	.	.	CASSRNMNTEAFF	TGTGCCAGCAGCCGTAACATGAACACTGAAGCTTTCTTT
TRBV4-3	TRBJ2-2	.	TRBD2	CASSQEGRGETGELFF	TGCGCCAGCAGCCAAGAGGGGCGGGGGGAAACCGGGGAGCTGTTTTTT
TRBV7-3	TRBJ2-2	.	.	CASSSQGYTGELFF	TGTGCCAGCAGTTCTCAGGGTTACACCGGGGAGCTGTTTTTT
TRBV7-8	TRBJ2-7	.	.	CASSVEGVSGYEQYF	TGTGCCAGCAGCGTCGAGGGGGTCTCGGGCTACGAGCAGTACTTC
TRBV7-9	TRBJ1-2	.	TRBD1	CASSSWDRDLDGYTF	TGTGCCAGCAGCTCATGGGACAGGGATTTGGATGGCTACACCTTC
TRBV5-4	TRBJ2-1	.	TRBD1	CASSPRQGINEQFF	TGTGCCAGCAGCCCGAGACAGGGGATAAATGAGCAGTTCTTC
TRBV6-5	TRBJ2-2	.	.	CASILDRTTGELFF	TGTGCCAGCATCCTAGACAGGACCACCGGGGAGCTGTTTTTT
TRBV29-1	TRBJ2-6	.	.	CSIYRDSGANVLTF	TGCAGCATATACAGAGACTCTGGGGCCAACGTCCTGACTTTC
TRBV11-2	TRBJ2-2	.	.	CASSMDPGSGELFF	TGTGCCAGCAGCATGGACCCTGGGTCCGGGGAGCTGTTTTTT
TRBV7-9	TRBJ1-5	few	.	CASSFFSTGDSNQPQHF	TGTGCCAGCAGCTTCTTCTCGACAGGTGATAGCAATCAGCCCCAGCATTTT
TRBV28	TRBJ1-5	.	.	CASSLSGGLQGNQPQHF	TGTGCCAGCAGTTTATCGGGGGGGCTTCAGGGCAATCAGCCCCAGCATTTT
TRBV4-2	TRBJ2-5	.	TRBD2	CASSQGTGGGETQYF	TGTGCCAGCAGCCAGGGGACGGGAGGTGGAGAGACCCAGTACTTC
TRBV27	TRBJ1-6	.	.	CASSLIGPPYNSPLHF	TGTGCCAGCAGTTTAATAGGCCCTCCCTATAATTCACCCCTCCACTTT
TRBV19	TRBJ1-4	few	TRBD1	CASSIPWTGSSEKLFF	TGTGCCAGTAGTATACCCTGGACAGGGTCGAGTGAAAAACTGTTTTTT
TRBV21-1	TRBJ2-1	.	.	CASSSGTSGGSNNEQFF	TGTGCCAGCAGCAGCGGGACTAGCGGGGGGTCCAACAATGAGCAGTTCTTC
TRBV28	TRBJ1-3	.	.	CASSLLGGGNTIYF	TGTGCCAGCAGTTTACTGGGGGGTGGAAACACCATATATTTT
TRBV6-2/TRBV6-3	TRBJ2-6	.	.	CASSYFRRGRGGSGANVLTF	TGTGCCAGCAGTTACTTCAGGAGGGGCAGGGGAGGTTCTGGGGCCAACGTCCTGACTTTC
TRBV12-3/TRBV12-4	TRBJ2-1	.	.	CASSDRKNEQFF	TGTGCCAGCAGTGACAGAAAAAATGAGCAGTTCTTC
TRBV10-2	TRBJ1-6	.	.	CASSEGAQDNSPLHF	TGCGCCAGCAGTGAGGGGGCGCAGGATAATTCACCCCTCCACTTT
TRBV5-5	TRBJ1-5	.	.	CASSQNRNQPQHF	TGTGCCAGCAGCCAGAACAGGAATCAGCCCCAGCATTTT
TRBV3-1/TRBV3-2	TRBJ2-7	.	.	CASSPVLVSEQYF	TGTGCCAGCAGCCCCGTGTTGGTGAGCGAGCAGTACTTC
TRBV7-9	TRBJ2-2	.	TRBD1	CASRTGTGTVGELFF	TGTGCCAGCAGGACCGGGACAGGGACGGTCGGGGAGCTGTTTTTT
TRBV5-1	TRBJ2-6	.	.	CASSLVVRALLSGANVLTF	TGCGCCAGCAGCTTGGTCGTCAGAGCCCTCCTCTCTGGGGCCAACGTCCTGACTTTC
TRBV7-9	TRBJ2-2	.	TRBD1	CASSLQGTGNTGELFF	TGTGCCAGCAGCTTACAAGGGACAGGGAACACCGGGGAGCTGTTTTTT
TRBV12-3/TRBV12-4	TRBJ1-2	.	TRBD1	CASSLGQVVGYTF	TGTGCCAGCAGTTTGGGACAGGTGGTTGGCTACACCTTC
TRBV5-4	TRBJ1-3	once	TRBD1	CASSRGQATGNTIYF	TGTGCCAGCAGCCGTGGACAGGCGACTGGAAACACCATATATTTT
TRBV15	TRBJ2-2	once	.	CATSRDRTGTLGGELFF	TGTGCCACCAGCAGAGATCGAACAGGCACGCTCGGCGGGGAGCTGTTTTTT
TRBV27	TRBJ1-4	.	.	CASSPINSANEKLFF	TGTGCCAGCAGTCCGATCAATTCTGCTAATGAAAAACTGTTTTTT
TRBV28	TRBJ1-5	few	TRBD1	CASSWDRGSNQPQHF	TGTGCCAGCAGCTGGGACAGGGGAAGCAATCAGCCCCAGCATTTT
TRBV11-2	TRBJ1-1	.	.	CASSFLSGRGTTEAFF	TGTGCCAGCAGCTTTCTTAGCGGGCGTGGTACCACTGAAGCTTTCTTT
TRBV6-2/TRBV6-3	TRBJ1-1	.	.	CASSARGTYTEAFF	TGTGCCAGCAGTGCTCGAGGTACCTACACTGAAGCTTTCTTT
TRBV24-1	TRBJ1-5	.	TRBD1	CATSADRYNQPQHF	TGTGCCACCAGCGCGGACAGGTACAATCAGCCCCAGCATTTT